This is a list of T cell receptor beta chains from one sample in a study of blood T cell repertoires in COVID-19. Sequencing used immunoSEQ multiplex PCR; TCRdb keeps in-frame clones, though not all of them. Of 150,000 to 200,000 clones in the sample, roughly 80% were seen once. The sequencing sample was made of peripheral blood. These receptors were obtained from a man aged 25 to 40 with active or convalescent COVID-19. The CDR3 runs from the conserved cysteine through the conserved F or W. A D gene is named only where the DNA matches it firmly. Where a row states a size, it is once, few, many or the class of an expanded clone; other rows omit it.

>TRBJ2-2|TRBV13|TRBD1|.
CASSPGTANTGELFF
TGTGCCAGCAGCCCCGGGACAGCGAACACCGGGGAGCTGTTTTTT
>TRBJ2-4|TRBV2|TRBD2|.
CASSEVAGWANIQYF
TGTGCCAGCAGTGAGGTAGCGGGGTGGGCAAACATTCAGTACTTC
>TRBJ1-2|TRBV6-5|.|.
CATLPGTNYGYTF
TGTGCCACCTTACCGGGAACTAACTATGGCTACACCTTC
>TRBJ1-2|TRBV5-6|.|.
CASSLTGQEYGYTF
TGTGCCAGCAGCTTGACAGGTCAAGAATATGGCTACACCTTC
>TRBJ1-2|TRBV18|TRBD1|.
CASSPTGDGYTF
TGTGCCAGCTCACCGACAGGGGATGGCTACACCTTC
>TRBJ1-5|TRBV13|TRBD1|.
CASSLGQNSNQPQHF
TGTGCCAGCAGCTTGGGACAGAATAGCAATCAGCCCCAGCATTTT
>TRBJ1-5|TRBV7-9|.|once
CASSLGQTYQPQHF
TGTGCCAGCAGCTTAGGCCAGACTTATCAGCCCCAGCATTTT
>TRBJ1-1|TRBV2|.|.
CASSGAGATTEAFF
TGTGCCAGCAGTGGGGCGGGGGCGACCACTGAAGCTTTCTTT
>TRBJ2-1|TRBV6-2/TRBV6-3|.|.
CASSYGLLGRPEQFF
TGTGCCAGCAGTTACGGACTCCTCGGACGGCCTGAGCAGTTCTTC
>TRBJ2-7|TRBV4-1|.|.
CASSQGAWAYEQYF
TGCGCCAGCAGCCAGGGGGCTTGGGCCTACGAGCAGTACTTC
>TRBJ2-5|TRBV6-2/TRBV6-3|TRBD1|.
CASSFGTGKETQYF
TGTGCCAGCAGTTTCGGGACAGGGAAAGAGACCCAGTACTTC
>TRBJ2-5|TRBV2|TRBD2|.
CASQKRGAGQETQYF
TGTGCCAGCCAGAAAAGGGGAGCGGGGCAAGAGACCCAGTACTTC
>TRBJ2-3|TRBV10-3|.|.
CAISDPKTVGASTDTQYF
TGTGCCATCAGTGACCCCAAGACCGTGGGGGCGAGCACAGATACGCAGTATTTT
>TRBJ2-7|TRBV12-3/TRBV12-4|.|.
CASSFRGETSAVF
TGTGCCAGCAGTTTCCGCGGGGAGACGAGTGCCGTCTTC
>TRBJ2-1|TRBV4-1|TRBD2|.
CASSQDRPSGANSYNEQFF
TGCGCCAGCAGCCAAGATAGGCCTAGCGGGGCGAACTCCTACAATGAGCAGTTCTTC
>TRBJ1-1|TRBV24-1|.|once
CATSDQQTGYTEAFF
TGTGCCACCAGTGATCAACAGACAGGTTACACTGAAGCTTTCTTT
>TRBJ2-5|TRBV5-1|TRBD1|.
CASSRTGGALQETQYF
TGCGCCAGCAGCCGGACAGGGGGCGCCTTGCAAGAGACCCAGTACTTC
>TRBJ1-6|TRBV25-1|.|.
CASSDSGDNSPLHF
TGTGCCAGCAGTGATTCAGGGGATAATTCACCCCTCCACTTT
>TRBJ1-2|TRBV5-1|TRBD1|.
CASSSSTGTNYGYTF
TGCGCCAGCAGCTCTTCGACAGGGACAAACTATGGCTACACCTTC
>TRBJ1-5|TRBV6-5|TRBD1|.
CASRSTGLNQPQHF
TGTGCCAGCAGGTCGACAGGGTTGAATCAGCCCCAGCATTTT
>TRBJ1-1|TRBV14|.|.
CASSLAGEWGTEAFF
TGTGCCAGCAGCCTGGCGGGGGAGTGGGGCACTGAAGCTTTCTTT
>TRBJ1-6|TRBV28|.|.
CASRPLTGGPQRSYNSPLHF
TGTGCCAGCAGGCCCTTAACGGGTGGTCCCCAGAGATCCTATAATTCACCCCTCCACTTT
>TRBJ2-7|TRBV6-5|.|.
CASSSPRGTTPYEQYF
TGTGCCAGCAGTTCTCCAAGGGGGACAACCCCCTACGAGCAGTACTTC
>TRBJ2-3|TRBV7-3|TRBD2|.
CASSLKASGVTDTQYF
TGTGCCAGCAGCTTAAAGGCTAGCGGGGTCACAGATACGCAGTATTTT
>TRBJ1-3|TRBV27|.|.
CASSRAGNSGNTIYF
TGTGCCAGCTCCAGGGCAGGGAACTCTGGAAACACCATATATTTT
>TRBJ1-1|TRBV11-2|TRBD1|.
CASSLGGTGFTEAFF
TGTGCCAGCAGCTTAGGCGGGACAGGGTTCACTGAAGCTTTCTTT
>TRBJ1-1|TRBV6-1|.|.
CASSELQRGGVNTEAFF
TGTGCCAGCAGTGAGCTACAGCGTGGAGGGGTGAACACTGAAGCTTTCTTT
>TRBJ2-7|TRBV30|TRBD2|.
CAWSGLAGPYEQYF
TGTGCCTGGAGTGGGCTAGCGGGACCCTACGAGCAGTACTTC
>TRBJ2-1|TRBV3-1/TRBV3-2|.|.
CASSLGQGNYNEQFF
TGTGCCAGCAGCTTGGGACAAGGGAACTACAATGAGCAGTTCTTC
>TRBJ1-3|TRBV5-1|.|.
CASSPQGSGNTIYF
TGCGCCAGCAGCCCTCAGGGAAGTGGAAACACCATATATTTT
>TRBJ1-5|TRBV25-1|.|.
CASSISNQPQHF
TGTGCCAGCAGCATTAGCAATCAGCCCCAGCATTTT
>TRBJ1-2|TRBV12-3/TRBV12-4|.|.
CASSGIKNYGYTF
TGTGCCAGCAGCGGTATCAAGAACTATGGCTACACCTTC